The 9 T cell receptor beta chains below were found in one sample sequenced in a study of T cells in Graves' hyperthyroidism and ophthalmopathy (dated by TCRdb to the late 2010s). The protocol used for the library was multiplex PCR. For sequencing, an Illumina HiSeq 2000 was employed. The TCR beta CDR3 regions were amplified from RNA transcripts. A first-round RT-PCR of the TCR CDR3 used the HTBI primer set with the Qiagen OneStep RT-PCR kit. In-frame beta chains were kept once TCRdb had trimmed the public reads at Q25 with fastp and called clones with MiXCR. Here each entry gathers all rows of one CDR3 protein and keeps the most common genes and DNA. The table for this sample lists approximately 480,000 distinct CDR3 sequences; 20% of them were counted only once. Of the sample, about 26% falls within the top ten clones. Sequencing used blood. These receptors originate from a man between 18 and 29 years old with Graves' hyperthyroidism.

This clonotype has ten or more counts. CDR3 protein: CASATVRFTEAFF. The CDR3 DNA is TGTGCCAGCGCCACAGTACGGTTCACTGAAGCTTTCTTT. The chain uses TRBV6-1 and TRBJ1-1; no definite D call. Trimming left V 8 bases short and J 4 bases short, with 14 bases between. The CDR3 covers 13 residues. Germline values: CDR1 MNHNS, CDR2 SASEGT.

The V call is TRBV19, the J call TRBJ1-5; D not resolved. Germline lookup yields CDR1 LNHDA and CDR2 SQIVND (reference sequence). V was trimmed by 4 bases and J by 2 bases, leaving 12 bases between them. CDR3 length: 15 residues. In DNA form, the CDR3 reads TGTGCCAGTAGTACTGTGGGTGTCGGCAATCAGCCCCAGCATTTT. Translated, it gives CASSTVGVGNQPQHF.

To note about this clonotype: At one of its ends the junction is not consistent with the germline gene, which may arise from a read error. The chain combines TRBV11-2 with TRBJ2-7; D possibly uses TRBD1 or TRBD2 (5 bases each). Germline values: CDR1 SGHAT, CDR2 FQNNGV. The CDR3 consists of 13 residues. CDR3 coding DNA: TGTGCCAGCAGCCTGGGACCGAGAGGCGAGCAGTGCTTC. As protein: CASSLGPRGEQCF.

This clonotype has only a few counts. This chain joins TRBV7-8 and TRBJ2-3, with TRBD1 identical over 9 bases. The CDR3 has 15 amino acids. Germline-derived CDR1 and CDR2 are SGHVS and FQNEAQ. The V segment lost 5 bases and the J segment 1 base; nucleotides outside the gene matches: 4. CDR3 sequence: CASSRWTGGTDTQYF. CDR3 DNA: TGTGCCAGCAGCCGTTGGACAGGGGGCACAGATACGCAGTATTTT.

This clonotype has at least ten counts. The chain is built from TRBV6-1 and TRBJ2-7; no firm D call. The CDR3 runs 11 residues. Germline V gene lookup returns CDR1 MNHNS and CDR2 SASEGT. V dropped 8 bases and J dropped 3 bases, with 8 bases sitting between them. Here the CDR3 DNA reads TGTGCCAGCTTTGGCAGCTACGAGCAGTACTTC. Protein product: CASFGSYEQYF.

This clonotype appeared many times. The V and J genes are TRBV6-1 and TRBJ1-2, with D possibly matching TRBD1 (6 bases). CDR1 is MNHNS and CDR2 is SASEGT in the germline V gene. The CDR3 has 14 amino acids. The germline V and J ends were trimmed by 6 bases and 4 bases, with 15 bases remaining between them. In nucleotides, the CDR3 is TGTGCCAGCAGGCGCCTGACAGGACCCTATGGCTACACCTTC. Encoded protein: CASRRLTGPYGYTF.

This chain uses TRBV12-3 or TRBV12-4 with TRBJ2-7, with TRBD1 as a possible D gene (6 bases). V was clipped by 5 bases and J by 2 bases, with 16 bases between them. This CDR3 is 15 amino acids long. CDR3 coding DNA: TGTGCCAGCAGTCTCCGGGACACCTTAGCCTACGAGCAGTACTTC. Its protein product is CASSLRDTLAYEQYF.

This clonotype was observed many times. The CDR3 DNA is TGTGCCAGTAGTATAGATAAGGTAGCCCACCCAGAGACCCAGTACTTC. It codes for CASSIDKVAHPETQYF. The V gene is TRBV19, the J gene TRBJ2-5; the D is unclear. CDR1 and CDR2 from the germline V gene are LNHDA and SQIVND (reference sequence). V was cut by 0 bases and J by 4 bases, with 15 bases left in between. This CDR3 has 16 residues.

In this sample, this clonotype turned up many times. This rearrangement joins TRBV30 to TRBJ2-7, with no clear D. This CDR3 comprises 15 residues. CDR1 GTSNPN and CDR2 SVGIG come from the germline V gene (reference sequence). Trimming stripped 2 bases from V and 5 bases from J, with 19 bases between. Here the CDR3 DNA reads TGTGCCTGGAGTCATTACTTAGAGCCAACCAACGAGCAGTACTTC. Amino acids: CAWSHYLEPTNEQYF.